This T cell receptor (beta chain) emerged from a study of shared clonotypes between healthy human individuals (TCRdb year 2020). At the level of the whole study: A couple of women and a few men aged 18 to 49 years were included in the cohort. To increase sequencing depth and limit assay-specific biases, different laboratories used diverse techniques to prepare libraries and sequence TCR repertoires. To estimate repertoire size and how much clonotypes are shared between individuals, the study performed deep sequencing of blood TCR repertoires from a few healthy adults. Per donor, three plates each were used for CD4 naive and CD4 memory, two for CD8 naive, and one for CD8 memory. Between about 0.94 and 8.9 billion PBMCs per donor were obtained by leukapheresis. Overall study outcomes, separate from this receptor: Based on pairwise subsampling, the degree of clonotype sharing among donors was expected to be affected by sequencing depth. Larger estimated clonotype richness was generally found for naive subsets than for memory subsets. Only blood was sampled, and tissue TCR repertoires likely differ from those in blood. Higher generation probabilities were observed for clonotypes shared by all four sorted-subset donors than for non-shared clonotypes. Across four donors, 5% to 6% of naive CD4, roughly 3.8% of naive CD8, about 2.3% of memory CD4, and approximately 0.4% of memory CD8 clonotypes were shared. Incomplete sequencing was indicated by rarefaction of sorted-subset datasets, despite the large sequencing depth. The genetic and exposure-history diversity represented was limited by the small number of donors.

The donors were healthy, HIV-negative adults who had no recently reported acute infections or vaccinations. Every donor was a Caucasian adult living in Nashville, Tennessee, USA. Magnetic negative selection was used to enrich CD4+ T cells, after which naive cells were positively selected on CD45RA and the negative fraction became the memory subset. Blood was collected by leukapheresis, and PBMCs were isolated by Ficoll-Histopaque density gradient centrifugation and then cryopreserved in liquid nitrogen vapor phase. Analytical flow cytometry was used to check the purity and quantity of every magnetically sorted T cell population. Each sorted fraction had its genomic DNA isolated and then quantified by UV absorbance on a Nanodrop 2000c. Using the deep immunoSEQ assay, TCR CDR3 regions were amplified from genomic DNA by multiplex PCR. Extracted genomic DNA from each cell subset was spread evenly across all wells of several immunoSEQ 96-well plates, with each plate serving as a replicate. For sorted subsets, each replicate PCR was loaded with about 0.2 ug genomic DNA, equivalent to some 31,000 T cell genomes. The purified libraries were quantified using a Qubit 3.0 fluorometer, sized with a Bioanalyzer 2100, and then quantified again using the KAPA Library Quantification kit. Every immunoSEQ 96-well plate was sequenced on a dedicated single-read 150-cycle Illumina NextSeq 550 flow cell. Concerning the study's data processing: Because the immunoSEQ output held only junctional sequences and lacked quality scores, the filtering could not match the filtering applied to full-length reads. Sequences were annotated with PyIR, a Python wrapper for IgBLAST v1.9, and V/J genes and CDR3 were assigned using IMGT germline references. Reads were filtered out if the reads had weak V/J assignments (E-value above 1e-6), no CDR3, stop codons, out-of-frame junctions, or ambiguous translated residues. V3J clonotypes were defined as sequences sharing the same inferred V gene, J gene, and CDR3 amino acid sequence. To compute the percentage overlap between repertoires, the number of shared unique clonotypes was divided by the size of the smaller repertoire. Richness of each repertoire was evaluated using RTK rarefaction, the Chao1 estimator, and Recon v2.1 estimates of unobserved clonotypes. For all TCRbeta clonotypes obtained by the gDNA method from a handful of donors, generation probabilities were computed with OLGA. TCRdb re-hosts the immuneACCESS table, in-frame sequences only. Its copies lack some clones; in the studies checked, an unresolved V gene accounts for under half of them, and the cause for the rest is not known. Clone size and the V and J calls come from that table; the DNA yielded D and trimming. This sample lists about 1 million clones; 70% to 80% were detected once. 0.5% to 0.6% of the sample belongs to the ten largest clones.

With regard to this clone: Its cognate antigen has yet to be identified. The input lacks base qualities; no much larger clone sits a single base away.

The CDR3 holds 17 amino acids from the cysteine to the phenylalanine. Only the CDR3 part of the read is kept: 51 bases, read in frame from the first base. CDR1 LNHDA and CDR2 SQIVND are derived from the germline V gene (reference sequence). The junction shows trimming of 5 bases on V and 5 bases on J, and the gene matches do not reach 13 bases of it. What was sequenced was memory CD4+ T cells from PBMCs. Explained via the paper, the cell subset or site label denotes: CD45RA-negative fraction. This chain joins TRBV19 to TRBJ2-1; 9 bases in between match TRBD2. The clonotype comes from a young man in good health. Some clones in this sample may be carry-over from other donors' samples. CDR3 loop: CASSGTAFSGSNNEQFF. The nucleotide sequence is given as TGTGCCAGTAGTGGTACCGCCTTTAGCGGGAGCAACAATGAGCAGTTCTTC.